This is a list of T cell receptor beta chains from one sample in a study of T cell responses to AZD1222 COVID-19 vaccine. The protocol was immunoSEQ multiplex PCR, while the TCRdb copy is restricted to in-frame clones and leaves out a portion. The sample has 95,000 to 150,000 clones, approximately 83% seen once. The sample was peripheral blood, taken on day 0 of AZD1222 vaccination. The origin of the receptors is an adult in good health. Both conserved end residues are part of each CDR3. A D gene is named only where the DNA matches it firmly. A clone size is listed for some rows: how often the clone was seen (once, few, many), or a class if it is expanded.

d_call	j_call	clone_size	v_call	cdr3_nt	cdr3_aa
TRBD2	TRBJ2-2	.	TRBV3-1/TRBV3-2	TGTGCCAGCAGCTTGCTAGCGGGTACGACCGGGGAGCTGTTTTTT	CASSLLAGTTGELFF
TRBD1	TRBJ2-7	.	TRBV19	TGTGCCAGTAGTCGGGACAGCTACTCCTACGAGCAGTACTTC	CASSRDSYSYEQYF
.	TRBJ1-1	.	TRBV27	TGTGCCAGCAGACGAACAGAAAATCGTGCTGAAGCTTTCTTT	CASRRTENRAEAFF
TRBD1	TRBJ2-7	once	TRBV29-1	TGCAGCGTTACGACAGGGGCAGACATGCCCTACGAGCAGTACTTC	CSVTTGADMPYEQYF
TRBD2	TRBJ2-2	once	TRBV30	TGTGCCTGGAGTGTAGTGACTAGCAACCCCGGGGAGCTGTTTTTT	CAWSVVTSNPGELFF
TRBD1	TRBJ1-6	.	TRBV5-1	TGCGCCAGCAGCTCGGCGGGACAGGCCTTTTCACCCCTCCACTTT	CASSSAGQAFSPLHF
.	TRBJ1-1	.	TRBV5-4	TGTGCCAGCAGCTGGGAGACAGTTATGAACACTGAAGCTTTCTTT	CASSWETVMNTEAFF
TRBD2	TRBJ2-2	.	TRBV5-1	TGCGCCAGCAGCTTTATAGCGGGAGCTCCCGGGGAGCTGTTTTTT	CASSFIAGAPGELFF
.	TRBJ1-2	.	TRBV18	TGTGCCAGCTCATCTGGACGACATAACTATGGCTACACCTTC	CASSSGRHNYGYTF
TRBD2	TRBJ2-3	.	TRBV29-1	TGCAGCGTTGATACTAGCGGGAGAGATACGCAGTATTTT	CSVDTSGRDTQYF
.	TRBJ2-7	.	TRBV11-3	TGTGCCAGCAGCTTAAACCCGGGAAACTACGAGCAGTACTTC	CASSLNPGNYEQYF
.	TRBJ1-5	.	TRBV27	TGTGCCAGCAGTTTGTCAACAGGGCGCAATCAGCCCCAGCATTTT	CASSLSTGRNQPQHF
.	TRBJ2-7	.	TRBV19	TGTGCCAGTAGGCCTCAAACAGGGTTGTACGAGCAGTACTTC	CASRPQTGLYEQYF
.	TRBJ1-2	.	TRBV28	TGTGCCAGCAGTCGAAGCGGGACAAGTGGGCGCGTGGATGGCTACACCTTC	CASSRSGTSGRVDGYTF
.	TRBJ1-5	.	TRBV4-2	TGTGCCAGCAGCCAAGATAGGGGTCAGCCCCAGCATTTT	CASSQDRGQPQHF
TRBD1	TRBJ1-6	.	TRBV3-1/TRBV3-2	TGTGCCAGCAGCAGCCGACAGGGGCCCACCTATAATTCACCCCTCCACTTT	CASSSRQGPTYNSPLHF
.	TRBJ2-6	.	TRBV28	TGTGCCAGCAGTTTACAGGCTGGGGCCAACGTCCTGACTTTC	CASSLQAGANVLTF
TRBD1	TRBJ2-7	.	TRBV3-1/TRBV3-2	TGTGCCAGCAGCCAGACCCCACCCGACAGGGGATACGAGCAGTACTTC	CASSQTPPDRGYEQYF
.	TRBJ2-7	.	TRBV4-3	TGCGCCAGCAGCCAAGATAAGGGGCGGGGCGGCGAGCAGTACTTC	CASSQDKGRGGEQYF
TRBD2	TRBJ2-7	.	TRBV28	TGTGCCAGCAGTCAGTGGACTAGCGGGGGATCCTACGAGCAGTACTTC	CASSQWTSGGSYEQYF
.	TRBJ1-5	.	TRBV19	TGTGCCAGTAGTAGGGGGTGGGGCAATCAGCCCCAGCATTTT	CASSRGWGNQPQHF
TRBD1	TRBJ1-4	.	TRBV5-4	TGTGCCAGCAGCTTGGCAGGGGGAGGTGAAAAACTGTTTTTT	CASSLAGGGEKLFF
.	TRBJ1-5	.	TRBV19	TGTGCCAGTAGTGAGGGTACAGCTTATAGCAATCAGCCCCAGCATTTT	CASSEGTAYSNQPQHF
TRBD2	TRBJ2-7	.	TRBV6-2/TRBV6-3	TGTGCCAGCAGTTACGTCCGTGGCGCGGGAGTCTCCTACGAGCAGTACTTC	CASSYVRGAGVSYEQYF
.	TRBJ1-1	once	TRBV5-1	TGCGCCAGCAGCGGGGGGCCGACGGGCATGAACACTGAAGCTTTCTTT	CASSGGPTGMNTEAFF
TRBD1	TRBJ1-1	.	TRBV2	TGTGCCAGCAGTGAGTCCCGGGACAGGAACACTGAAGCTTTCTTT	CASSESRDRNTEAFF
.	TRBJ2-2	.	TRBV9	TGTGCCAGCAGGGCGGGAACATTGAACACCGGGGAGCTGTTTTTT	CASRAGTLNTGELFF